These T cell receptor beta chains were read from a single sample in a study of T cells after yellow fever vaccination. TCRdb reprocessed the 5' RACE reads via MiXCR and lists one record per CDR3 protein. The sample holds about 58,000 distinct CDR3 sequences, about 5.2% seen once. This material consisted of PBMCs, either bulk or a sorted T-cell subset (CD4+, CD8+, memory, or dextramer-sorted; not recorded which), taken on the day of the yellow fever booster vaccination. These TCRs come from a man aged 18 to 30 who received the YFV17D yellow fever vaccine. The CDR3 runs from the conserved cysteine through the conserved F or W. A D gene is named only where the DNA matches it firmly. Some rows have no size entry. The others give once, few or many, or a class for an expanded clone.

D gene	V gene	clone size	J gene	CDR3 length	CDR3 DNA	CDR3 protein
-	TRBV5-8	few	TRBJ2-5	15	TGTGCCAGCAACCGGGGGACAGCCACACAAGAGACCCAGTACTTC	CASNRGTATQETQYF
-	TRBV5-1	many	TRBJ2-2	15	TGCGCCAGCAGAATGGCTTTCCTCAACACCGGGGAGCTGTTTTTT	CASRMAFLNTGELFF
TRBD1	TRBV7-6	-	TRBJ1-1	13	TGTGCCAGCAGCCGGAGGGTACAGGGGGTGGCTTTCTTT	CASSRRVQGVAFF
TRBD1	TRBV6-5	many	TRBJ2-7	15	TGTGCCAGCAGACCCGACAGGGGCCGGACCTACGAGCAGTACTTC	CASRPDRGRTYEQYF
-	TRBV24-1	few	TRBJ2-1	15	TGTGCCACCAGTGATTTGTCAGACCCTAACAATGAGCAGTTCTTC	CATSDLSDPNNEQFF
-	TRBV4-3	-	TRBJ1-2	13	TGCGCCAGCAGCCAAGGGCAGGGCTATGGCTACACCTTC	CASSQGQGYGYTF
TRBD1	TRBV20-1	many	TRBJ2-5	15	TGCAGTGCTAGAAGGGTGGGACAGGGAAGAGAGACCCAGTACTTC	CSARRVGQGRETQYF
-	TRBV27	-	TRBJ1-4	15	TGTGCCAGCAGTTTAGGGTCAGGGCGCGGTGAAAAACTGTTTTTT	CASSLGSGRGEKLFF
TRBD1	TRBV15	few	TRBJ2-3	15	TGTGCCACCAGCAGCGGGACAGGGATCGCAGATACGCAGTATTTT	CATSSGTGIADTQYF
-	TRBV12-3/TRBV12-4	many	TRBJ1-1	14	TGTGCCAGCAGTTTCGTGGGGTCGGGCACTGAAGCTTTCTTT	CASSFVGSGTEAFF
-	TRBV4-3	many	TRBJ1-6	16	TGCGCCAGCAGCCAAGACGCGATCAGGACAAAATCACCCCTCCACTTT	CASSQDAIRTKSPLHF
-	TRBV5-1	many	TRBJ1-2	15	TGCGCCAGCAGCTTGGAAACGGGGTCTAACTATGGCTACACCTTC	CASSLETGSNYGYTF
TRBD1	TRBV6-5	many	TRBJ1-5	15	TGTGCCAGCAGTTACACGACAGGGGAAAATCAGCCCCAGCATTTT	CASSYTTGENQPQHF
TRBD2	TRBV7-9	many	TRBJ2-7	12	TGTGCCAGCAGCGGGACTATGTACGAGCAGTACTTC	CASSGTMYEQYF
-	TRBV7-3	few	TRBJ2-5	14	TGTGCCAGCAGCCTCGGGGGTGGTAGGGAGACCCAGTACTTC	CASSLGGGRETQYF
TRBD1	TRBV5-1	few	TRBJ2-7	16	TGCGCCAGCAGCTTGACTAGGACAGGCTTAGCCTACGAGCAGTACTTC	CASSLTRTGLAYEQYF
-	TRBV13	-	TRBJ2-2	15	TGTGCCAGCGGGCCAGGTCTCGCGAACACCGGGGAGCTGTTTTTT	CASGPGLANTGELFF
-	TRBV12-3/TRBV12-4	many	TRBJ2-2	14	TGTGCCAGCAGACGGAGGAGCGGCACCGGGGAGCTGTTTTTT	CASRRRSGTGELFF
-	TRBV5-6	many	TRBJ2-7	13	TGTGCCAGCAGCTCGCACCCCACCAACGAGCAGTACTTC	CASSSHPTNEQYF
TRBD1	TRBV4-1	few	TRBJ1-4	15	TGCGCCAGCAGCCAAGGGACAGGGGGGATGGAAAAACTGTTTTTT	CASSQGTGGMEKLFF
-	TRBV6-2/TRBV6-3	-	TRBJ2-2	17	TGTGCCAGCCTTCCTACCAGGGGCGATCCCCAGACCGGGGAGCTGTTTTTT	CASLPTRGDPQTGELFF
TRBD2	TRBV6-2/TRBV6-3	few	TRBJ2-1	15	TGTGCCAGCAGTCCCCGGGGAGCGGGGTACAATGAGCAGTTCTTC	CASSPRGAGYNEQFF
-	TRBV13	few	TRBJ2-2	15	TGTGCCAGCAGCTCCGGGACGGGCTTCGCCGGGGAGCTGTTTTTT	CASSSGTGFAGELFF
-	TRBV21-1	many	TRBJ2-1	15	TGTGCCAAAAGAAGGGACTACCCCCTTACCAATGAGCAGTTCTTC	CAKRRDYPLTNEQFF
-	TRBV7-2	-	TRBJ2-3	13	TGTGCCAGCAAAAGATCCAGGGCAGATACGCAGTATTTT	CASKRSRADTQYF
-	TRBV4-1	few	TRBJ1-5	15	TGCGCCAGCAGCCAAGGTCAGGGTGTGTCTCAGCCCCAGCATTTT	CASSQGQGVSQPQHF
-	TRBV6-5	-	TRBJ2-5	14	TGTGCCAGCAGCCGCCTAGTGGGCCAAGAGACCCAGTACTTC	CASSRLVGQETQYF
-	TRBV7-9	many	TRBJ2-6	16	TGTGCCAGCAGCTCAACAGGGTCGGTGGGGGCCAACGTCCTGACTTTC	CASSSTGSVGANVLTF
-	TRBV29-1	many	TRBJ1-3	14	TGCAGCGCCTCAATGGGGAGCTCTGGAAACACCATATATTTT	CSASMGSSGNTIYF
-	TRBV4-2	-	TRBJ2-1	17	TGTGCCAGCAGCCGGGGGAACGGTGAGCGGGCCTACAATGAGCAGTTCTTC	CASSRGNGERAYNEQFF
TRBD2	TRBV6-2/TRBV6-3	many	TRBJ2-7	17	TGTGCCAGCAGCGAAGGGTTTGGGGAGGGTCAGGACTACGAGCAGTACTTC	CASSEGFGEGQDYEQYF
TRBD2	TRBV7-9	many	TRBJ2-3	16	TGTGCTAGCAGCTCGCGTAGCGGGGGGGACACAGATACGCAGTATTTT	CASSSRSGGDTDTQYF
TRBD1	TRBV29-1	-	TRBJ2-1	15	TGCAGCGTTGGCGGGCAGGGGGTCTCCTACAATGAGCAGTTCTTC	CSVGGQGVSYNEQFF
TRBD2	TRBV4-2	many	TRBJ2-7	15	TGTGCCAGCAGCCAAGATGTGCGGGGGGCCTACGAGCAGTACTTC	CASSQDVRGAYEQYF
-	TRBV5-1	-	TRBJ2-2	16	TGCGCCAGCAGCCCACTAGCTGGGGCCCACACCGGGGAGCTGTTTTTT	CASSPLAGAHTGELFF
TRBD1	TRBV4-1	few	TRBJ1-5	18	TGCGCCAGCAGCAAAGCTTTTCTCCGGGACAGGGGGAATGAGCCCCAGCATTTT	CASSKAFLRDRGNEPQHF
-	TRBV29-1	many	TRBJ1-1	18	TGCAGCGTTGAAGATCGGGGTCGGTTAAGGGACTTGAACACTGAAGCTTTCTTT	CSVEDRGRLRDLNTEAFF
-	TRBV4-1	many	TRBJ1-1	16	TGCGCCAGCAGCCAAGATACGTCAGCCATGAACACTGAAGCTTTCTTT	CASSQDTSAMNTEAFF
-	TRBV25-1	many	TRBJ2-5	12	TGTGCCAGCAGTGTCTCCTATGGTACCCAGTACTTC	CASSVSYGTQYF
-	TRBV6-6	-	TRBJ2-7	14	TGTGCCAGCAGTACCCGAGCAGGGGGGTACGAGCAGTACTTC	CASSTRAGGYEQYF
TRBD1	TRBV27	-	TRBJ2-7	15	TGTGCCAGCAGTTTACTGGGACAGGGCTCCTACGAGCAGTACTTC	CASSLLGQGSYEQYF
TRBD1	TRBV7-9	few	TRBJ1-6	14	TGTGCCAGCAGCTTCACAGGGGGCAATTCACCCCTCCACTTT	CASSFTGGNSPLHF
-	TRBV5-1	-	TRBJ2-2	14	TGCGCCAGCAGCTTGGAGACACACACCGGGGAGCTGTTTTTT	CASSLETHTGELFF
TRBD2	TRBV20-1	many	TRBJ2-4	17	TGCAGTGCTAGAGATCAGCGGGGGATACTAGCCAAAAACATTCAGTACTTC	CSARDQRGILAKNIQYF